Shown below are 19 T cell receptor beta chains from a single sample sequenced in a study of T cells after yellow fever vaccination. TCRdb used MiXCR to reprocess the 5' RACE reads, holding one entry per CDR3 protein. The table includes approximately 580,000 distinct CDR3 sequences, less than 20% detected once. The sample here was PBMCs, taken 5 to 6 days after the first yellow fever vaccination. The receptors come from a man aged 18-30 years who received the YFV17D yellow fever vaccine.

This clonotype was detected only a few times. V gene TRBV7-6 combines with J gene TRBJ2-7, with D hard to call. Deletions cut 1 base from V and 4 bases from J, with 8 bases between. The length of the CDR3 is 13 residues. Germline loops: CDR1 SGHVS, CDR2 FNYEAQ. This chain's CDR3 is CASSLGPDYEQYV. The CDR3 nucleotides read TGTGCCAGCAGCTTAGGCCCGGATTACGAGCAGTACGTC.

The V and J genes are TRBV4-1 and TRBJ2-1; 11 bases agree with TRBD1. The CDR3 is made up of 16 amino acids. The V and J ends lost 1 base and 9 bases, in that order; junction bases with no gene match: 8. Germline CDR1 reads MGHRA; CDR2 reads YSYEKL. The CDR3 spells CASSQASDRGPSEQFF. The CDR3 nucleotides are TGCGCCAGCAGCCAAGCATCGGACAGGGGGCCTAGTGAGCAGTTCTTC.

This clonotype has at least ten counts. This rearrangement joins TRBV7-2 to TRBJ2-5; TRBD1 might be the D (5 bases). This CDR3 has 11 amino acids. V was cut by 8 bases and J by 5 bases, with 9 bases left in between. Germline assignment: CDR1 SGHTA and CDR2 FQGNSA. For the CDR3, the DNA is TGTGCCAGCGTAGGGGCGGAGACCCAGTACTTC. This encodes CASVGAETQYF.

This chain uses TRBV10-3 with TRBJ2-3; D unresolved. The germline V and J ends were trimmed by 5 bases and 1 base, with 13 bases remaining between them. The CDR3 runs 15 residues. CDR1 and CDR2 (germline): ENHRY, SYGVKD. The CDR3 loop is CAISLSGVGTDTQYF. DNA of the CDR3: TGTGCCATCAGTCTCTCTGGCGTGGGCACAGATACGCAGTATTTT.

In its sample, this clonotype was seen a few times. CDR3 nucleotide sequence: TGTGCCAGCAGCCCCGGGGGTTGGGGTCTTCTACATTCATCCTACAATGAGCAGTTCTTC. Translating it yields CASSPGGWGLLHSSYNEQFF. V is TRBV12-3 or TRBV12-4 and J is TRBJ2-1; a possible D gene is TRBD2 (6 bases). The CDR3 is 20 amino acids. The germline V and J ends were trimmed by 6 bases and 1 base, with 28 bases remaining between them.

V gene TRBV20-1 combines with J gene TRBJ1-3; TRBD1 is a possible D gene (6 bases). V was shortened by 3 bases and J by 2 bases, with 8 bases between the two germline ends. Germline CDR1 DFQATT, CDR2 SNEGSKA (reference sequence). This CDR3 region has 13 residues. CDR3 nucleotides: TGCAGTGCTAGCGCAGGGGCTGGAAACACCATATATTTT. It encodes CSASAGAGNTIYF.

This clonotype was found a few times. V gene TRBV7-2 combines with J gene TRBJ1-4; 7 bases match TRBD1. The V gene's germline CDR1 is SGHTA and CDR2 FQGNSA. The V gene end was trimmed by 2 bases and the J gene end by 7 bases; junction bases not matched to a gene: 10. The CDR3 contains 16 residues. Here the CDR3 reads CASSLRPGGSREKLFF. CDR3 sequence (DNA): TGTGCCAGCAGCTTACGTCCAGGGGGGTCTCGTGAAAAACTGTTTTTT.

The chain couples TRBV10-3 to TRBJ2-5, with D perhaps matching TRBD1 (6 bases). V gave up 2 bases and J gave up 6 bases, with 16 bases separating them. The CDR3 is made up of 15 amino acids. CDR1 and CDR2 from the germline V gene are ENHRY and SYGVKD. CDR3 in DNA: TGTGCCATCAGTGAGACAGGGAGAAGAGGACAGACCCAGTACTTC. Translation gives CAISETGRRGQTQYF.

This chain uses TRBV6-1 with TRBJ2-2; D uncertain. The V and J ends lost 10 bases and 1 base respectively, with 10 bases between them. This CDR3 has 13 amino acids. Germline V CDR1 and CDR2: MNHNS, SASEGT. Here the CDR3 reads CATGRQNTGELFF. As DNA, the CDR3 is TGTGCCACCGGACGACAGAACACCGGGGAGCTGTTTTTT.

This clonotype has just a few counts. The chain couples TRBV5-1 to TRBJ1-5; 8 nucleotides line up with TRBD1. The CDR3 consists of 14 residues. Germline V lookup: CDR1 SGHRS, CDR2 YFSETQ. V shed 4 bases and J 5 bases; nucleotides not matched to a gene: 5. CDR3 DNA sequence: TGCGCCAGCAGCCCAGGGGGCAGGGATCAGCCCCAGCATTTT. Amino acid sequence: CASSPGGRDQPQHF.

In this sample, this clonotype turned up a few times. The CDR3 here is CSVGGGVAPGDTEAFF. The CDR3 DNA is TGCAGCGTTGGAGGAGGAGTTGCTCCGGGGGACACTGAAGCTTTCTTT. The chain joins TRBV29-1 to TRBJ1-1; a possible D gene is TRBD1 (5 bases). V lost 4 bases, J lost 3 bases, and 21 bases lay in between. The germline gives CDR1 SQVTM, CDR2 ANQGSEA. The CDR3 is made up of 16 amino acids.

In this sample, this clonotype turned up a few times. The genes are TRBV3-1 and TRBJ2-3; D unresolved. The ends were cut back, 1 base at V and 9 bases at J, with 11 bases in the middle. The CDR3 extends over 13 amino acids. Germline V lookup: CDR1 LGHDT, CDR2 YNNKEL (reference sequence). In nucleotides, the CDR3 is TGTGCCAGCAGCCAAGGGCCCGAAGGAACGCAGTATTTT. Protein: CASSQGPEGTQYF.

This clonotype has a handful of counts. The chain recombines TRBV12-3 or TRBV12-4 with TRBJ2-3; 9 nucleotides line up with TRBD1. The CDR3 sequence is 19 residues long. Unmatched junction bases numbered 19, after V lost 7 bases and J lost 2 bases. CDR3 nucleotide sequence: TGTGCCAGCACCCCCGGGGTCCATAGTTGGACAGGGGTCACAGATACGCAGTATTTT. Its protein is CASTPGVHSWTGVTDTQYF.

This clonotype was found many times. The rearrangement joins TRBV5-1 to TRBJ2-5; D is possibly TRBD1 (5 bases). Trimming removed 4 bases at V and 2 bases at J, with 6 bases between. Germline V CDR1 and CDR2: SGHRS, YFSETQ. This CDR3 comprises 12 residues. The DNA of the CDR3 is TGCGCCAGCAGCAGACAGCAAGAGACCCAGTACTTC. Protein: CASSRQQETQYF.

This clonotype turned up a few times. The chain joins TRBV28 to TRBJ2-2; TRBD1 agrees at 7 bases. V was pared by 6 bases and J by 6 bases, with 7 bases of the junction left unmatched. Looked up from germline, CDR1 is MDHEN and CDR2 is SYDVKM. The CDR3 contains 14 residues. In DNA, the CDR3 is TGTGCCAGCAGCGCGTGGGGGACAGCCGGGGAGCTGTTTTTT. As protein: CASSAWGTAGELFF.

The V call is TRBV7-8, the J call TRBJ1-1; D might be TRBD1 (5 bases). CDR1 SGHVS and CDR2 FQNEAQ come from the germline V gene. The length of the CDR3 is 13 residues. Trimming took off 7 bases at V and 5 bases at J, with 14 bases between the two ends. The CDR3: CASTRGTRTEAFF. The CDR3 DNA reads TGTGCCAGCACCCGGGGGACGCGGACTGAAGCTTTCTTT.

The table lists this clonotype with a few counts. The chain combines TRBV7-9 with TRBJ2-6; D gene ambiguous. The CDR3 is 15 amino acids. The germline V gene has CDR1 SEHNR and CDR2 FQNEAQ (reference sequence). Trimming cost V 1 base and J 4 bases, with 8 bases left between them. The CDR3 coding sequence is TGTGCCAGCAGCTTAGGTCCGGGCGGGGCCAACGTCCTGACTTTC. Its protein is CASSLGPGGANVLTF.

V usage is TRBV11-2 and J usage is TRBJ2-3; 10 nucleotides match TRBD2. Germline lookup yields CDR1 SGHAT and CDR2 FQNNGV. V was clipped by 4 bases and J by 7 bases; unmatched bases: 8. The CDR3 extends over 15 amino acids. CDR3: CASSWSGGAAYTQYF. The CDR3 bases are TGTGCCAGCAGCTGGAGCGGGGGGGCTGCTTATACGCAGTATTTT.

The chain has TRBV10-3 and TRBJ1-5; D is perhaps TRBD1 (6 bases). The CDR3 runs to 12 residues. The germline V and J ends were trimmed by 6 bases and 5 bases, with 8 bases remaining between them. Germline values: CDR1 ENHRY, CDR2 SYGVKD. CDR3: CAIRGGDQPQHF. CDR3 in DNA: TGTGCCATCAGAGGGGGAGATCAGCCCCAGCATTTT.